This T cell receptor beta chain was captured in a study of T cells in Graves' hyperthyroidism and ophthalmopathy. In this sample, this clonotype turned up many times. V was clipped by 8 bases and J by 6 bases; unmatched bases: 4. Per germline, CDR1 LGHDT and CDR2 YNNKEL (reference sequence). CDR3 length: 13 amino acids. RNA transcripts were the template for amplifying TCR beta CDR3 regions. When the TCR CDR3 underwent first-round RT-PCR, the HTBI primer set was used. Via MiXCR, TCRdb re-called the multiplex PCR reads, giving one row per CDR3 protein. Here the sample spans some 300,000 distinct CDR3 sequences, roughly 18% being singletons.

This TCR derives from a man aged 50-60 years with Graves' ophthalmopathy. The sequencing input was blood. The genes are TRBV3-1 and TRBJ2-5; 12 bases agree with TRBD1. In DNA form, the CDR3 reads TGTGCCAGCGGGGGACAGGGGGCGCAGACCCAGTACTTC. Amino acids: CASGGQGAQTQYF.